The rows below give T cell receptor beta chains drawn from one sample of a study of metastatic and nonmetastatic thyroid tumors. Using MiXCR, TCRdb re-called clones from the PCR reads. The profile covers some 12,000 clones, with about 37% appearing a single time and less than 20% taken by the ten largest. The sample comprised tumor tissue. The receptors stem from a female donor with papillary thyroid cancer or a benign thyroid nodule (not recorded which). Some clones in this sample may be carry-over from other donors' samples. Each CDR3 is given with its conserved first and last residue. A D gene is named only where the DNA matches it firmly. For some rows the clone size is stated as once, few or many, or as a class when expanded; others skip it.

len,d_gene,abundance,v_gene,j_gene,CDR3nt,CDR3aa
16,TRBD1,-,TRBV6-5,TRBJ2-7,TGTGCCAGCAGTTACTCGGGGACAGGGGGCTCCTACGAGCAGTACTTC,CASSYSGTGGSYEQYF
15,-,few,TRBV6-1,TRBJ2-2,TGTGCCAGCTGGTTCACGCAATCGAACACCGGGGAGCTGTTTTTT,CASWFTQSNTGELFF
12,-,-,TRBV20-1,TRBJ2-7,TGCAGTGCTAGAGTCAGGGACTACGAGCAGTACTTC,CSARVRDYEQYF
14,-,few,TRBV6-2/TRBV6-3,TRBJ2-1,TGTGCTAGCAGGAACCTTAACTCCTATAATGAGCAGTTCTTC,CASRNLNSYNEQFF
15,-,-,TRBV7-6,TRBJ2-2,TGTGCCAGCAGCTTACGCAGAACCGACACCGGGGAGCTGTTTTTT,CASSLRRTDTGELFF
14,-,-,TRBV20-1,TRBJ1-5,TGCAGTGCCCGCCGGAGCCAGGGGCGGAGGCCCCAGCATTTT,CSARRSQGRRPQHF
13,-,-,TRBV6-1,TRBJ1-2,TGTGCCAGCAGTGCGGGGGGACATTATGGCTACACCTTC,CASSAGGHYGYTF
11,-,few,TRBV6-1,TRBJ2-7,TGTGCCAGCAGGGAGGTTTACGAGCAGTACTTC,CASREVYEQYF
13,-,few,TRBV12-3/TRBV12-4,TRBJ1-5,TGTGCCAGCGCCCGGGGAGGCAATCAGCCCCAGCATTTT,CASARGGNQPQHF
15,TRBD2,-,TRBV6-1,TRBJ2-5,TGTGCCAGCAGCGAAAATAGCGGGAGCGGGGAGACCCAGTACTTC,CASSENSGSGETQYF
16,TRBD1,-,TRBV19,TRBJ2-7,TGTGCCAGTAGTCGAGGGATGGACAGGGCGACCTACGAGCAGTACTTC,CASSRGMDRATYEQYF
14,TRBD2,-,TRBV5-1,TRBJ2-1,TGCGCCAGCAGCTTGGGGCTAGCGGACAATGAGCAGTTCTTC,CASSLGLADNEQFF
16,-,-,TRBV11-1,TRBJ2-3,TGTGCCAGCAGCTTAGCGTGGTCTGAGACCACAGATACGCAGTATTTT,CASSLAWSETTDTQYF
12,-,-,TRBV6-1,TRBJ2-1,TGTGCCAGCAGTTCGAGCTTAGAAGAGCAGTTCTTC,CASSSSLEEQFF
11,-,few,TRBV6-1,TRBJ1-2,TGTGCCAGCATGTGGGGAAATGGCTACACCTTC,CASMWGNGYTF
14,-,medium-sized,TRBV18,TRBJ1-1,TGTGCCAGCTCACCAGGGACGGAGAACACTGAAGCTTTCTTT,CASSPGTENTEAFF
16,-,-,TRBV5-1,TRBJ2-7,TGCGCCAGCAGCTTGGCCTTTGGTACAAGCTCCTACGAGCAGTACTTC,CASSLAFGTSSYEQYF
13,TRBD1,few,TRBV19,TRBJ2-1,TGTGCCAGTACCAGGGGGAGCCCTAATGAGCAGTTCTTC,CASTRGSPNEQFF
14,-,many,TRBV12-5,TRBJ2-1,TGTGCTAGTGGTTTTTTAACTGACGGGCGCGGGCAGTTCTTC,CASGFLTDGRGQFF
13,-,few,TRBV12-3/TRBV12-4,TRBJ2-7,TGTGCCAGCAGTTGGGGAGGGGGCTACGAGCAGTACTTC,CASSWGGGYEQYF
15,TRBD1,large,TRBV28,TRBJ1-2,TGTGCCAGCAGTTTCGGAGACAGGGATTCGATGGGCTACACCTTC,CASSFGDRDSMGYTF
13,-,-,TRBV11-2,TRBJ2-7,TGTGCCAGCAGCTTATCAGGGTCCTACGAGCAGTACTTC,CASSLSGSYEQYF
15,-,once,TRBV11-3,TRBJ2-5,TGTGCCAGCAGCCGCCCTCTGGTGCGCGGGGAGACCCAGTACTTC,CASSRPLVRGETQYF
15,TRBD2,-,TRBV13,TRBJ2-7,TGTGCCAGCAGCTTAGAGGTAGCGGGAGGTGTCGAGCAGTACTTC,CASSLEVAGGVEQYF
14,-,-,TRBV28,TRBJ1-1,TGTGCCAGCAGTTTTGGGGACGGGAACACTGAAGCTTTCTTT,CASSFGDGNTEAFF